This T cell receptor (beta chain) derives from a study of radiotherapy plus CTLA-4 blockade in lung cancer. Overall study: Objective response was observed in around a sixth of patients, and disease control in 31%.

In germline, CDR1 is SGHRS, CDR2 YFSETQ. The CDR3 loop spans 16 amino acids. Between the trimmed V and J ends, which lost 0 bases and 0 bases, there was a span of 11 bases. This table comes from immunoSEQ multiplex PCR, and its TCRdb copy is limited to in-frame clones, with some not included. The sample gives tens of thousands of clones, roughly 88% of which show up once; almost 8% is in the top ten. The V gene is TRBV5-1, the J gene TRBJ2-3; D gene ambiguous. This TCR came from a human donor with non-small cell lung cancer whose response to radiotherapy plus ipilimumab could not be evaluated. The sample was peripheral blood, taken from a patient treated with radiotherapy plus ipilimumab. The CDR3 coding sequence is TGCGCCAGCAGCTTGGATGAAGCCTCTAGCACAGATACGCAGTATTTT. Translated, it gives CASSLDEASSTDTQYF.